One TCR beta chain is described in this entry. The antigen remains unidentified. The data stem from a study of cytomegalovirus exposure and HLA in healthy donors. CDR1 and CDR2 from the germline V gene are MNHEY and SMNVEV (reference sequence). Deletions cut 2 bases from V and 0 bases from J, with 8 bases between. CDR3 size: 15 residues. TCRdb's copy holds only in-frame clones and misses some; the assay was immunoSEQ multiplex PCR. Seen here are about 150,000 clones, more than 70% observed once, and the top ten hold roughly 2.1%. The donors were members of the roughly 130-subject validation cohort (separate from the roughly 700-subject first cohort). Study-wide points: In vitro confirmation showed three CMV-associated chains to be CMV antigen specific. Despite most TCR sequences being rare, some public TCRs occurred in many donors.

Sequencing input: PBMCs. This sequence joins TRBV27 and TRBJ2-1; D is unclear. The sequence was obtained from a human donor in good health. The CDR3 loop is CASSLTVSSYNEQFF. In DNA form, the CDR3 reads TGTGCCAGCAGTTTAACGGTAAGCTCCTACAATGAGCAGTTCTTC.